These 22 T cell receptor beta chains share one sample of origin, sequenced in a study of CD8 T cells in ankylosing spondylitis. TCRdb passed the 5' RACE reads through MiXCR, listing each CDR3 protein once. This repertoire shows roughly 68,000 distinct CDR3 sequences, over 5% found once; its top ten account for around 4.5%. Sequenced sample: synovial fluid, either unsorted or a sorted T cell fraction (not recorded which). These receptors were taken from a male donor with ankylosing spondylitis.

The V gene is TRBV10-1, the J gene TRBJ2-5; D gene ambiguous. Trimming removed 0 bases from V and 5 bases from J, with 10 bases in between. This CDR3 spans 14 amino acids. CDR1 is WNHNN and CDR2 is SYGVQD in the germline V gene (reference sequence). CDR3 region: CASSESAPWETQYF. CDR3 sequence (DNA): TGCGCCAGCAGTGAGTCGGCGCCTTGGGAGACCCAGTACTTC.

This clonotype has a count of ten or more. V gene TRBV7-3 combines with J gene TRBJ2-2; the D gene is possibly TRBD2 (5 bases). This CDR3 is 15 amino acids long. The germline CDR1 and CDR2 sequences are SGHTA and FQGTGA. V was pared by 4 bases and J by 0 bases, with 9 bases between. The CDR3 is CASSSGKANTGELFF. The DNA for the CDR3 is TGTGCCAGCAGCTCGGGGAAGGCGAACACCGGGGAGCTGTTTTTT. The full variable domain, rest sourced from reference TRBV7-3 and TRBJ2-2, is GAGVSQTPSNKVTEKGKYVELRCDPISGHTALYWYRQSLGQGPEFLIYFQGTGAADDSGLPNDRFFAVRPEGSVSTLKIQRTERGDSAVYLCASSSGKANTGELFFGEGSRLTVL.

This clonotype was seen repeatedly, ten times or more. The chain links TRBV27 to TRBJ2-7, with 10 positions matching TRBD2. Germline assignment: CDR1 MNHEY and CDR2 SMNVEV (reference sequence). The CDR3 runs to 18 residues. V lost 1 base and J lost 2; bases outside the gene matches: 11. CDR3 nucleotides: TGTGCCAGCAGTTTATTAGGGGCTAGCGGGAGAAGCACCTACGAGCAGTACTTC. Protein: CASSLLGASGRSTYEQYF.

This clonotype was found many times. This chain uses TRBV25-1 with TRBJ1-1; D is ambiguous. The V gene lost 3 bases and the J gene lost 2 bases, with 7 bases spanning the gap. The germline V gene encodes CDR1 MGHDK and CDR2 SYGVNS. The CDR3 loop spans 13 amino acids. The CDR3 here is CASSDRINTEAFF. CDR3 DNA sequence: TGTGCCAGCAGTGATAGGATTAACACTGAAGCTTTCTTT. Together with reference TRBV25-1 and TRBJ1-1, the CDR3 gives the full variable domain: EADIYQTPRYLVIGTGKKITLECSQTMGHDKMYWYQQDPGMELHLIHYSYGVNSTEKGDLSSESTVSRIRTEHFPLTLESARPSHTSQYLCASSDRINTEAFFGQGTRLTVV.

This clonotype has ten or more counts. The V call is TRBV5-1, the J call TRBJ1-1; TRBD1 agrees at 7 bases. Germline-derived CDR1 and CDR2 are SGHRS and YFSETQ. The CDR3 contains 15 residues. The ends lost 3 bases at V and 3 bases at J; junction bases unmatched: 8. CDR3 in DNA: TGCGCCAGCAGCTCCCAGGGGGAGGAGGACACTGAAGCTTTCTTT. Amino acids: CASSSQGEEDTEAFF.

In its sample, this clonotype was seen many times. The chain's CDR3 is CASSSGDSYSTGELFF. The CDR3 nucleotides read TGTGCCAGCAGCTCAGGGGACAGTTATTCGACCGGGGAGCTGTTTTTT. This chain uses TRBV5-4 with TRBJ2-2; 7 nucleotides align to TRBD1. The V segment lost 3 bases and the J segment 5 bases; nucleotides outside the gene matches: 10. The CDR3 spans 16 residues. Germline CDR1 reads SGHNT; CDR2 reads YYREEE (reference sequence).

This clonotype was seen ten or more times. The rearrangement uses TRBV28 and TRBJ1-6, with a tentative D call TRBD1 (5 bases). The CDR3 runs to 13 residues. From germline, CDR1 is MDHEN and CDR2 SYDVKM. Trimming left V 8 bases short and J 9 bases short, with 14 bases between. The CDR3: CASVNGAFSPLHF. CDR3 coding DNA: TGTGCCAGCGTTAATGGGGCCTTTTCACCCCTCCACTTT.

This clonotype was observed many times. The gene calls are TRBV19 and TRBJ2-1; 9 nucleotides agree with TRBD2. Germline values: CDR1 LNHDA, CDR2 SQIVND (reference sequence). The CDR3 extends over 14 amino acids. The trim removed 6 bases at V and 3 bases at J, leaving 3 bases unmatched. In nucleotides, the CDR3 is TGTGCCAGTAGGGAGCGGGGGGACTACAATGAGCAGTTCTTC. As protein: CASRERGDYNEQFF.

This clonotype was seen only a few times. The chain combines TRBV28 with TRBJ1-2; 9 bases line up with TRBD1. The CDR3 spans 13 residues. Trimming cost V 6 bases and J 8 bases; bases outside gene matches: 7. Germline lookup yields CDR1 MDHEN and CDR2 SYDVKM. The CDR3 coding sequence is TGTGCCAGCAGGCTACAGGGGGCTGAAGGCTACACCTTC. This encodes CASRLQGAEGYTF.

This clonotype was seen at least ten times. The gene calls are TRBV12-3 or TRBV12-4 and TRBJ2-1, with D unresolved. Trimming took off 3 bases at V and 10 bases at J, with 13 bases between the two ends. The CDR3 covers 13 residues. The CDR3 bases are TGTGCCAGCAGTTTCATGAACCAGGCGGAGCAGTTCTTC. Encoded protein: CASSFMNQAEQFF.

The chain uses TRBV12-5 and TRBJ2-5; TRBD2 is a possible D gene (6 bases). Per the germline V gene, CDR1 is LGHNT and CDR2 is FRNRAP. This CDR3 comprises 15 residues. V was cut by 1 base and J by 5 bases, with 14 bases left in between. CDR3 in amino acids: CASGLDYGSLETQYF. The CDR3 DNA follows: TGTGCTAGTGGTTTGGACTACGGGAGTTTGGAGACCCAGTACTTC.

This clonotype was detected many times. The germline gene is not matched at one end of the junction; a read error may be the cause. This chain links TRBV30 with TRBJ2-1, with D maybe TRBD2 (5 bases). This CDR3 region has 16 residues. Germline CDR1 reads GTSNPN; CDR2 reads SVGIG (reference sequence). The CDR3, as DNA: TGTGCCTGGAGTGTACCCGGTGCGGGCTCCCACAATGAGCAGTTCTTC. It encodes CAWSVPGAGSHNEQFF.

This clonotype showed up many times. The chain joins TRBV7-9 to TRBJ1-4; D is perhaps TRBD1 (6 bases). Trimming stripped 3 bases from V and 8 bases from J, with 16 bases between. The CDR3 is 15 amino acids. CDR1 and CDR2 (germline): SEHNR, FQNEAQ (reference sequence). Written as DNA, the CDR3 is TGTGCCAGCAGCTTCTCTACAGGGAGGGTCGAAAAACTGTTTTTT. Its protein product is CASSFSTGRVEKLFF.

This clonotype was seen only a few times. This chain uses TRBV14 with TRBJ2-1; 7 bases match TRBD2. The CDR3 consists of 14 residues. CDR1 SGHDN and CDR2 FVKESK come from the germline V gene. V lost 4 bases to trimming and J lost 8 bases; unmatched junction nucleotides: 8. CDR3 sequence: CASSRGLVRHEQFF. The CDR3 nucleotides read TGTGCCAGCAGCCGAGGACTAGTTCGCCATGAGCAGTTCTTC.

This clonotype was seen many times. The chain carries TRBV28 and TRBJ2-6; D call uncertain. Germline CDR1 is MDHEN and CDR2 is SYDVKM. This CDR3 comprises 14 residues. Trimming pared 9 bases from V and 0 bases from J, leaving 9 bases between. The CDR3 region has the DNA TGTGCCAGTCGGACGGCCTCTGGGGCCAACGTCCTGACTTTC. Protein: CASRTASGANVLTF.

At least ten counts were recorded for this clonotype. The CDR3 protein is CASSLRKNTDTQYF. The CDR3 DNA reads TGTGCCAGCAGCTTGCGTAAGAACACAGATACGCAGTATTTT. This chain links TRBV7-9 with TRBJ2-3; D not certain. Germline CDR1 reads SEHNR; CDR2 reads FQNEAQ (reference sequence). The CDR3 contains 14 residues. V was clipped by 3 bases and J by 2 bases, with 9 bases between them.

This clonotype was counted many times. The chain carries TRBV4-1 and TRBJ2-1, with 7 bases identical to TRBD2. The CDR3 covers 17 residues. Germline trimming cut 4 bases from V and 0 bases from J; bases unmatched to any gene: 9. Germline V CDR1 and CDR2: MGHRA, YSYEKL. The CDR3 DNA follows: TGCGCCAGCAGCCGGTTCGGGCTAGCGGTCTCCTACAATGAGCAGTTCTTC. Translated: CASSRFGLAVSYNEQFF.

This clonotype occurred a few times. The rearrangement links TRBV7-9 to TRBJ1-6; TRBD1 agrees at 10 bases. The J segment lost 10 bases and the V segment lost 4 bases, leaving 7 bases of the junction unmatched. In germline, CDR1 is SEHNR, CDR2 FQNEAQ (reference sequence). The length of the CDR3 is 15 residues. CDR3 loop: CASSSWTGGGSPLHF. CDR3 sequence (DNA): TGTGCCAGCAGCTCATGGACAGGGGGTGGCTCACCCCTCCACTTT.

This clonotype was counted many times. The chain links TRBV7-2 to TRBJ2-1; D is possibly TRBD2 (6 bases). Per the germline V gene, CDR1 is SGHTA and CDR2 is FQGNSA. The V and J ends lost 5 bases and 5 bases respectively, with 16 bases between them. CDR3 size: 15 residues. The CDR3 DNA sequence: TGTGCCAGCAGCCGGGCGGGGACCACAAACAATGAGCAGTTCTTC. Translation: CASSRAGTTNNEQFF. The variable domain in full, completed from reference TRBV7-2 and TRBJ2-1, reads GAGVSQSPSNKVTEKGKDVELRCDPISGHTALYWYRQSLGQGLEFLIYFQGNSAPDKSGLPSDRFSAERTGGSVSTLTIQRTQQEDSAVYLCASSRAGTTNNEQFFGPGTRLTVL.

This clonotype was detected many times. V usage is TRBV28 and J usage is TRBJ2-5; TRBD2 might be the D (5 bases). CDR1 is MDHEN, CDR2 SYDVKM, per germline. The V end was cut by 2 bases, the J end by 2 bases, with 21 bases between. This CDR3 is built from 18 residues. The CDR3 bases are TGTGCCAGCAGTTTACGGGCGTGGGTAGCGCGACAACAAGAGACCCAGTACTTC. This translates into CASSLRAWVARQQETQYF. The full variable domain, rest sourced from reference TRBV28 and TRBJ2-5, is DVKVTQSSRYLVKRTGEKVFLECVQDMDHENMFWYRQDPGLGLRLIYFSYDVKMKEKGDIPEGYSVSREKKERFSLILESASTNQTSMYLCASSLRAWVARQQETQYFGPGTRLLVL.

This clonotype was detected ten times or more. Mismatch with germline at one junction end may stem from a read error. The CDR3 DNA is TGCGCCAGCAGCCAAGCCGTCGGACTTACAGTAGCGCTGAACTTC. It encodes CASSQAVGLTVALNF. The chain couples TRBV4-1 to TRBJ2-7; a weak D match, TRBD2 (5 bases). The germline gives CDR1 MGHRA, CDR2 YSYEKL. CDR3 size: 15 residues.

In its sample, this clonotype was seen many times. The chain is built from TRBV9 and TRBJ2-1, with 11 bases matching TRBD2. The CDR3 totals 15 residues. Germline V lookup: CDR1 SGDLS, CDR2 YYNGEE. Trimming at V came to 4 bases and at J to 5 bases, leaving 5 bases not matched to a gene. The DNA of the CDR3 is TGTGCCAGCAGCTTGAGACTAGCGGGAAACAATGAGCAGTTCTTC. Encoded protein: CASSLRLAGNNEQFF.